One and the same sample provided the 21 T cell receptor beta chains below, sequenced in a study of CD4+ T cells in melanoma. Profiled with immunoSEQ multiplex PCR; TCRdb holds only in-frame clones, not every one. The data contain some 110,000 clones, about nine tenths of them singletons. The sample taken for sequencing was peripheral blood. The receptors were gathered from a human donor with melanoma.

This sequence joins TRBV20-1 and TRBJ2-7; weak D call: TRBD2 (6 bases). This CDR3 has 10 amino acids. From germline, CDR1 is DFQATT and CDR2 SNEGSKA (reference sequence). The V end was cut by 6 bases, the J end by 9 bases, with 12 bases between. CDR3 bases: TGCAGTGCACGCGGGGTCGGGCAGTACTTC. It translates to CSARGVGQYF.

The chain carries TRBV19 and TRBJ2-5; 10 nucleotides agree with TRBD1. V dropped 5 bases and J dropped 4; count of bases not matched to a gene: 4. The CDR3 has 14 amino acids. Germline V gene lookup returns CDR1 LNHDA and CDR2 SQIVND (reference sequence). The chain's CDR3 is CASSPRTGGETQYF. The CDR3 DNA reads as TGTGCCAGTAGTCCTCGGACAGGGGGAGAGACCCAGTACTTC.

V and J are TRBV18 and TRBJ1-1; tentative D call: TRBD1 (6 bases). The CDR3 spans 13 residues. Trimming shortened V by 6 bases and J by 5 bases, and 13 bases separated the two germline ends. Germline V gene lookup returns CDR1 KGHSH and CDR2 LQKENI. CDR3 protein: CASSQSGATEAFF. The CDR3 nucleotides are TGTGCCAGCTCCCAGTCAGGGGCGACTGAAGCTTTCTTT.

The CDR3 sequence: CASRGGSGITDTQYF. The CDR3 region has the DNA TGTGCCAGCAGAGGGGGTAGCGGGATAACAGATACGCAGTATTTT. This sequence joins TRBV7-9 and TRBJ2-3; 8 positions match TRBD2. The CDR3 has 15 amino acids. Looked up from germline, CDR1 is SEHNR and CDR2 is FQNEAQ (reference sequence). After removal of 6 bases from V and 3 bases from J, the junction contained 8 bases not matched to a gene.

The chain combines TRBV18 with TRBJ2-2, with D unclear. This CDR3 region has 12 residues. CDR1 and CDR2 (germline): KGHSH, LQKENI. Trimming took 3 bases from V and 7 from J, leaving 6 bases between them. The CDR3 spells CASSPPFGELFF. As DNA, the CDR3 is TGTGCCAGCTCACCCCCGTTCGGGGAGCTGTTTTTT.

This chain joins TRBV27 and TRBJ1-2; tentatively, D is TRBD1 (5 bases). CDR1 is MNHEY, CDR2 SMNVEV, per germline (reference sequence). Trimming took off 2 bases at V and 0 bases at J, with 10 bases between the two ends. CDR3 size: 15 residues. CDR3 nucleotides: TGTGCCAGCAGTTTAGGCACAGGAGCTAACTATGGCTACACCTTC. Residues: CASSLGTGANYGYTF.

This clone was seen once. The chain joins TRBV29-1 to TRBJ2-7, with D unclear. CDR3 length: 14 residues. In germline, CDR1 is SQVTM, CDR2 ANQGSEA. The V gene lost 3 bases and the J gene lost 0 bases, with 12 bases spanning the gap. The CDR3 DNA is TGCAGCGTTGAGTATTCCGAGAGCTCCTACGAGCAGTACTTC. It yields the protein CSVEYSESSYEQYF.

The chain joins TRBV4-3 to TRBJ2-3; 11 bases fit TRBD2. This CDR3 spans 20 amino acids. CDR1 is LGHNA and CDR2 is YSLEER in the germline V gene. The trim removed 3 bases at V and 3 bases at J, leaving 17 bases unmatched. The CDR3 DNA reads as TGCGCCAGCAGCCACCTGAGGGTAGCGGGAGGGCCGGTAGAGACAGATACGCAGTATTTT. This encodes CASSHLRVAGGPVETDTQYF.

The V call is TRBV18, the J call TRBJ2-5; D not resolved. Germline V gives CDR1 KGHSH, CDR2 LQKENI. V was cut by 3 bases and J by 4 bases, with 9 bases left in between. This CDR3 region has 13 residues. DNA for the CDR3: TGTGCCAGCTCACCGCCTAGTGGAGAGACCCAGTACTTC. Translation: CASSPPSGETQYF.

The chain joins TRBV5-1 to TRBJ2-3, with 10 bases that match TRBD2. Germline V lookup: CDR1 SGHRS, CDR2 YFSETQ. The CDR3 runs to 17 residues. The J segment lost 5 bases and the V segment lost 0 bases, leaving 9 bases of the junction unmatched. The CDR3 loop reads CASSLGISGGAEDTQYF. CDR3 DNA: TGCGCCAGCAGCTTGGGGATCAGCGGGGGGGCGGAAGATACGCAGTATTTT.

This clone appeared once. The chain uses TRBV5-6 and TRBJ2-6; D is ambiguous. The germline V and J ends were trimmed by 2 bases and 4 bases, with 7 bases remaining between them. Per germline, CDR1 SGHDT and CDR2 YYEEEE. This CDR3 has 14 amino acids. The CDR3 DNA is TGTGCCAGCAGCTTTATGGGAGGGGCCAACGTCCTGACTTTC. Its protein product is CASSFMGGANVLTF.

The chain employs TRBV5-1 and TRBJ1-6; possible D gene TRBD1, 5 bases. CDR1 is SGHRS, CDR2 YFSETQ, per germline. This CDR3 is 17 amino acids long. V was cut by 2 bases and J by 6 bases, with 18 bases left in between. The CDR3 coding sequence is TGCGCCAGCAGCTTCTCCACCGGGACGAACATTAATTCACCCCTCCACTTT. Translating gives CASSFSTGTNINSPLHF.

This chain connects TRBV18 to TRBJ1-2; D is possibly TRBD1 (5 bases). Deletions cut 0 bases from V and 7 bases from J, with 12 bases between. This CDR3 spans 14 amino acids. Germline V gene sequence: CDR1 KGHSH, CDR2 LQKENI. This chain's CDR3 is CASSPPRGTGGYTF. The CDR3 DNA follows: TGTGCCAGCTCACCACCGCGGGGGACGGGTGGCTACACCTTC.

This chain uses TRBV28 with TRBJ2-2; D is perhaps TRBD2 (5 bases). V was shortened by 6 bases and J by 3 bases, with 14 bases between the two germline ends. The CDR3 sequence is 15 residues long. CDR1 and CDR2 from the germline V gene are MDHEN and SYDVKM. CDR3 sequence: CASSPLGEYTGELFF. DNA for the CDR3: TGTGCCAGCAGCCCACTTGGGGAGTACACCGGGGAGCTGTTTTTT. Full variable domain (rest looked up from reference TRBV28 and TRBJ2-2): DVKVTQSSRYLVKRTGEKVFLECVQDMDHENMFWYRQDPGLGLRLIYFSYDVKMKEKGDIPEGYSVSREKKERFSLILESASTNQTSMYLCASSPLGEYTGELFFGEGSRLTVL.

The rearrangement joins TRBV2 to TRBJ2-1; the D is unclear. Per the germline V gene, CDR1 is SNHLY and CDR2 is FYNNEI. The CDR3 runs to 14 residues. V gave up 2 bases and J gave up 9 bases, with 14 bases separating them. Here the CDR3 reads CASSESAQSGEQFF. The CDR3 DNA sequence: TGTGCCAGCAGTGAATCCGCGCAATCGGGTGAGCAGTTCTTC. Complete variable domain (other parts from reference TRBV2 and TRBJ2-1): EPEVTQTPSHQVTQMGQEVILRCVPISNHLYFYWYRQILGQKVEFLVSFYNNEISEKSEIFDDQFSVERPDGSNFTLKIRSTKLEDSAMYFCASSESAQSGEQFFGPGTRLTVL.

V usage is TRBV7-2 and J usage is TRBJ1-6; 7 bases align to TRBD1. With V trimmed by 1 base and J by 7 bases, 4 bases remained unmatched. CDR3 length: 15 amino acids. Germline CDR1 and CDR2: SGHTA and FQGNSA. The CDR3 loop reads CASSLETGRNSPLHF. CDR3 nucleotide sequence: TGTGCCAGCAGCTTAGAGACAGGGAGGAATTCACCCCTCCACTTT.

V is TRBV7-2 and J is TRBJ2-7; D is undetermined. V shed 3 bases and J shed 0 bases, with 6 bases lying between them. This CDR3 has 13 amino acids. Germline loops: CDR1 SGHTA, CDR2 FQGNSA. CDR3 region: CASSFGSSYEQYF. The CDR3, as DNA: TGTGCCAGCAGCTTTGGAAGCTCCTACGAGCAGTACTTC.

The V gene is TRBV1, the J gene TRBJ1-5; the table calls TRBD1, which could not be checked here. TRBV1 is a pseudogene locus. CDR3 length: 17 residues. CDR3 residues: CTSSQDLRQGGNQPQHF. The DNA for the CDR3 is TGCACCAGCAGCCAAGATCTTCGACAGGGGGGCAATCAGCCCCAGCATTTT.

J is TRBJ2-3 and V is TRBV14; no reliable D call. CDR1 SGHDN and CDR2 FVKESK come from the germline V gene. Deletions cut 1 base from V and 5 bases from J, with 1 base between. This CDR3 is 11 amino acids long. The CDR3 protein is CASSQGDTQYF. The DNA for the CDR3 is TGTGCCAGCAGCCAAGGAGATACGCAGTATTTT.

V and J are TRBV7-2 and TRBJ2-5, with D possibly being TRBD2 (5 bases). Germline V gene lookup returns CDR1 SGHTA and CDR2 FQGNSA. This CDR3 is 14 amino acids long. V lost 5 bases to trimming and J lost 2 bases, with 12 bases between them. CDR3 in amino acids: CASSVGGGQETQYF. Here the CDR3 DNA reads TGTGCCAGCAGCGTAGGCGGCGGGCAAGAGACCCAGTACTTC.

CDR3 DNA sequence: TGCAGCGTCCTGGACCCTCCTGGCGCAGATACGCAGTATTTT. It codes for CSVLDPPGADTQYF. The J gene is TRBJ2-3, the V gene TRBV29-1; D is unclear. The CDR3 extends over 14 amino acids. The V gene lost 6 bases and the J gene lost 4 bases, with 17 bases spanning the gap. From germline, CDR1 is SQVTM and CDR2 ANQGSEA.